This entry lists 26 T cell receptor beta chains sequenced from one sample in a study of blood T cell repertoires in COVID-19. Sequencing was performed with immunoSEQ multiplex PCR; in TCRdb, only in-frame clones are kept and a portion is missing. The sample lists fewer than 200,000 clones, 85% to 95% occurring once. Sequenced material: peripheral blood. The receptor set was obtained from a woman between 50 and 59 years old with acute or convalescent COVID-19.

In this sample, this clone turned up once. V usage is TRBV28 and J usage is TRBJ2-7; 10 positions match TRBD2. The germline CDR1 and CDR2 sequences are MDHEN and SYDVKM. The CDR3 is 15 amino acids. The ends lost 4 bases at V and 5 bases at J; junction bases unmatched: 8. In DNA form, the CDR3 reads TGTGCCAGCAGTTCCCCTAGCGGGAGAAGTCACGAGCAGTACTTC. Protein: CASSSPSGRSHEQYF. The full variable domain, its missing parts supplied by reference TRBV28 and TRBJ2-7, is DVKVTQSSRYLVKRTGEKVFLECVQDMDHENMFWYRQDPGLGLRLIYFSYDVKMKEKGDIPEGYSVSREKKERFSLILESASTNQTSMYLCASSSPSGRSHEQYFGPGTRLTVT.

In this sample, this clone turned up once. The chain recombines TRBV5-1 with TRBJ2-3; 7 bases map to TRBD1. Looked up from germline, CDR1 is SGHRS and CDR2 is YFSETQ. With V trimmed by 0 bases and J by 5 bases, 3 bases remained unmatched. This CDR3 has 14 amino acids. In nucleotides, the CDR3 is TGCGCCAGCAGCTTGGGACAGGGTGGAGATACGCAGTATTTT. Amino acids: CASSLGQGGDTQYF.

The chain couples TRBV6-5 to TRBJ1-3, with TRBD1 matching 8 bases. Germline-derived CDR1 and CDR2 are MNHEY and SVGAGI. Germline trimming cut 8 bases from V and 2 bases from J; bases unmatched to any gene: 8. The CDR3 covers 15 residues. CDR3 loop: CASRPATGAGNTIYF. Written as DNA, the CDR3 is TGTGCCAGCCGACCGGCGACAGGGGCTGGAAACACCATATATTTT.

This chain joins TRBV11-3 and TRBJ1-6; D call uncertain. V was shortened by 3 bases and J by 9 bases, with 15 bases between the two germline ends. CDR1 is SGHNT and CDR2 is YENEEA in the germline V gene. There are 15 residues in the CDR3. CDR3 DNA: TGTGCCAGCAGCTTCTCCTGCGGAGTGGGTTCACCCCTCCACTTT. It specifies CASSFSCGVGSPLHF.

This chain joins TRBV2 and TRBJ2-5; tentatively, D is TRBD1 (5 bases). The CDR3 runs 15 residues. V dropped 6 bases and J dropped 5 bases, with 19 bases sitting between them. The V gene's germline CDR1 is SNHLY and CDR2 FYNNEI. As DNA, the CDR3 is TGTGCCAGCAGGGGTGGTGACAGCCGCCGGGAGACCCAGTACTTC. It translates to CASRGGDSRRETQYF.

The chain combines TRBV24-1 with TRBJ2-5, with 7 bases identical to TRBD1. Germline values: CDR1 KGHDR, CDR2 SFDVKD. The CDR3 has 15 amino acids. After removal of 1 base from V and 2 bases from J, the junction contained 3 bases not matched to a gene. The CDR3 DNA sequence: TGTGCCACCAGTGATTTTAGGGGGCAGCAAGAGACCCAGTACTTC. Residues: CATSDFRGQQETQYF.

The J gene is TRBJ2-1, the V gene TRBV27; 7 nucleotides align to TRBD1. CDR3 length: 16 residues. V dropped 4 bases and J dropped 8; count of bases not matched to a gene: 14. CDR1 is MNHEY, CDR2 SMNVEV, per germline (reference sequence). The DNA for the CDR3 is TGTGCCAGCAGTTCACAGGGGCCTACGGTGGGTCATGAGCAGTTCTTC. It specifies CASSSQGPTVGHEQFF.

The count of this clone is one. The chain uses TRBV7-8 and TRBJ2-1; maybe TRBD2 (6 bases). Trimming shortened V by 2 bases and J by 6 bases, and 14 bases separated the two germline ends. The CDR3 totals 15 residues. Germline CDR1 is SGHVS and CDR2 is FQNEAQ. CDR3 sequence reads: CASSLRDTSSNEQFF. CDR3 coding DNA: TGTGCCAGCAGCTTAAGAGATACTAGCTCCAATGAGCAGTTCTTC.

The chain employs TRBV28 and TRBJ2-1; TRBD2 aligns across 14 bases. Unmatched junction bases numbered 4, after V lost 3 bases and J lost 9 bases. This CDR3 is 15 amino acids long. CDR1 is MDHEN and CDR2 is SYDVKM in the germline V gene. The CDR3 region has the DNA TGTGCCAGCAGTTTCCAAGGACTAGCGGGAGGTGAGCAGTTCTTC. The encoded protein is CASSFQGLAGGEQFF.

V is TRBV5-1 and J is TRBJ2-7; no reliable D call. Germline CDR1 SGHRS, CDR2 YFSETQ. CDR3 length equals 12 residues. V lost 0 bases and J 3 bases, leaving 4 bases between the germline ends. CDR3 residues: CASSLDRYEQYF. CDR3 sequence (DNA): TGCGCCAGCAGCTTGGATCGCTACGAGCAGTACTTC.

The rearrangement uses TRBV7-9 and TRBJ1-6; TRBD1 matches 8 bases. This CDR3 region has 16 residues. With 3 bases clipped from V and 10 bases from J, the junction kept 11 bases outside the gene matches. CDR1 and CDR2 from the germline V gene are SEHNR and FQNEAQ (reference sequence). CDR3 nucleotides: TGTGCCAGCAGCTTTTCTTATGGACAGGGAGGCTCACCCCTCCACTTT. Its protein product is CASSFSYGQGGSPLHF.

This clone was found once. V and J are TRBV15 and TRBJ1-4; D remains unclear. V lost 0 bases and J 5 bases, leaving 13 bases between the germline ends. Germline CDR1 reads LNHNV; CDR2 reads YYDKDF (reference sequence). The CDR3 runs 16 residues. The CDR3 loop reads CATSRDLGAENEKLFF. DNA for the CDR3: TGTGCCACCAGCAGAGATCTCGGCGCGGAGAATGAAAAACTGTTTTTT.

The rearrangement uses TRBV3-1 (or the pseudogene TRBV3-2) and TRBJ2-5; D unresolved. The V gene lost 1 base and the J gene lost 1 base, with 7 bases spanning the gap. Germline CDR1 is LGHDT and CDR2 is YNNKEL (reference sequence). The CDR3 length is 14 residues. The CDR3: CASSQGQAQETQYF. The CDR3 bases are TGTGCCAGCAGCCAAGGGCAGGCCCAAGAGACCCAGTACTTC.

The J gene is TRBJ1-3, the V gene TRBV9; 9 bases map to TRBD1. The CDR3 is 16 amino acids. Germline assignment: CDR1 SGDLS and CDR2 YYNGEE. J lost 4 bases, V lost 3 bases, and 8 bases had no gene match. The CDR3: CASSASGTGYGNTIYF. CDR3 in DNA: TGTGCCAGCAGCGCTTCCGGGACAGGGTACGGAAACACCATATATTTT.

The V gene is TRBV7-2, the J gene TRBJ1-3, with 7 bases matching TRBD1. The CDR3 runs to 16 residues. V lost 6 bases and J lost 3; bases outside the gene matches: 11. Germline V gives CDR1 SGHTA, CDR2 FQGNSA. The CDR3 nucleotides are TGTGCCAGCAGTCAACAGGGGCCCGCTGGTGGAAACACCATATATTTT. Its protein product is CASSQQGPAGGNTIYF.

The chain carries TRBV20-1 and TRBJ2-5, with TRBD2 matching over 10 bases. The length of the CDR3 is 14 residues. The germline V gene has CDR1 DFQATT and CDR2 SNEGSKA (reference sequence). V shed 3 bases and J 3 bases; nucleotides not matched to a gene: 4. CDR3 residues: CSASPLAGEETQYF. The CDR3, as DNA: TGCAGTGCTAGTCCCCTAGCGGGGGAAGAGACCCAGTACTTC.

The DNA for the CDR3 is TGTGCCAGCAGCTTTTCCCCTCCGACAGGGGCGGTAGACGCTGAAGCTTTCTTT. Encoded protein: CASSFSPPTGAVDAEAFF. The chain links TRBV7-6 to TRBJ1-1; 8 bases map to TRBD1. CDR1 and CDR2 (germline): SGHVS, FNYEAQ. The CDR3 is 18 residues long. V gave up 3 bases and J gave up 6 bases; unmatched junction bases: 18.

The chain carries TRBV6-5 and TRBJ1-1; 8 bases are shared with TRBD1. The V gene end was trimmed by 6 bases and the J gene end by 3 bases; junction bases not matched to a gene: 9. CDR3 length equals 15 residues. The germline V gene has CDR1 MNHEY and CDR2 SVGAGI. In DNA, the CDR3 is TGTGCCAGCAGATCCAGGGGGCTGGCGTACACTGAAGCTTTCTTT. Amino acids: CASRSRGLAYTEAFF.

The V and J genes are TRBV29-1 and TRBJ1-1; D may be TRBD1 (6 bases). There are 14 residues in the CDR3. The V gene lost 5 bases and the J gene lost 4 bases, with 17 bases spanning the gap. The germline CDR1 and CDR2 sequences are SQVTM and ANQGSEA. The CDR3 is CSVFLIGGPTEAFF. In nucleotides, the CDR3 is TGCAGCGTTTTTTTAATAGGGGGACCCACTGAAGCTTTCTTT.

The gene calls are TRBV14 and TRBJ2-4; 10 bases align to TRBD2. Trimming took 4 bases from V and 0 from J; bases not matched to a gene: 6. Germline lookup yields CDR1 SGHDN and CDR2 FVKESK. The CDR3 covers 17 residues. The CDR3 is CASSPRTSGLAKNIQYF. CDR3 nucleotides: TGTGCCAGCAGCCCACGGACTAGCGGATTAGCCAAAAACATTCAGTACTTC. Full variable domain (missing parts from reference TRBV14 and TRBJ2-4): EAGVTQFPSHSVIEKGQTVTLRCDPISGHDNLYWYRRVMGKEIKFLLHFVKESKQDESGMPNNRFLAERTGGTYSTLKVQPAELEDSGVYFCASSPRTSGLAKNIQYFGAGTRLSVL.

CDR3 residues: CASSLWGDTEAFF. The CDR3 region has the DNA TGTGCCAGCAGTTTGTGGGGGGACACTGAAGCTTTCTTT. This chain joins TRBV12-3 or TRBV12-4 and TRBJ1-1; TRBD1 might be the D (5 bases). The CDR3 is made up of 13 amino acids. Trimming shortened V by 3 bases and J by 3 bases, and 8 bases separated the two germline ends.

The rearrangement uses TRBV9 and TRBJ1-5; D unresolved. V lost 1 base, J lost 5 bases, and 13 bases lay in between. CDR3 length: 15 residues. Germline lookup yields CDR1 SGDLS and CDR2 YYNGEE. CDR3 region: CASSVSAGMDQPQHF. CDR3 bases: TGTGCCAGCAGCGTATCCGCAGGAATGGATCAGCCCCAGCATTTT.

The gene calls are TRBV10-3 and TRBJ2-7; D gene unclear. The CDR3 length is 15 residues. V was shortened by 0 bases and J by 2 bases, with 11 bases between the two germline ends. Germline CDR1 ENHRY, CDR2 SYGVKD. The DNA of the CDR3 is TGTGCCATCAGTGAGTCGAGTACGTCCGCCTACGAGCAGTACTTC. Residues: CAISESSTSAYEQYF.

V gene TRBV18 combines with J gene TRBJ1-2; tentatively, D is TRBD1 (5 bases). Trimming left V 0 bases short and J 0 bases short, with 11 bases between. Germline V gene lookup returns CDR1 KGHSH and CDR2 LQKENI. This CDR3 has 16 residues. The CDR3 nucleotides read TGTGCCAGCTCACCACCGCCCAGCAGGGCTAACTATGGCTACACCTTC. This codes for CASSPPPSRANYGYTF.

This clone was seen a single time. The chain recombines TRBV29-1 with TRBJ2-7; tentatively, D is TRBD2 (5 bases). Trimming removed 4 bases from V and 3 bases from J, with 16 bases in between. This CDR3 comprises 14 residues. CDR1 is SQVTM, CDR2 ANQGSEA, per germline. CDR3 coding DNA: TGCAGCGTTGGAATGGACTCCGGAAGCTACGAGCAGTACTTC. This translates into CSVGMDSGSYEQYF.

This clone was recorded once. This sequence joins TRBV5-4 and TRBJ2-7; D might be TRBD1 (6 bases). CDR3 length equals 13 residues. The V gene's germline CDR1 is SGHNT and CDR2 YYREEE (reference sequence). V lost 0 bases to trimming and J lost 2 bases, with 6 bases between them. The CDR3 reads CASSLDRAYEQYF. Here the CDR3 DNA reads TGTGCCAGCAGCTTGGACAGGGCCTACGAGCAGTACTTC.